These 21 T cell receptor beta chains share one sample of origin, sequenced in a study of T-cell memory formation after mild COVID-19. TCRdb redid the calling of the 5' RACE reads with MiXCR, one entry per CDR3 protein. The data show over 40,000 distinct CDR3 sequences, 12% seen once. The specimen was PBMCs or a T cell subset sorted from them (not recorded which). Receptors originate from a man between 18 and 35 years old who had mild COVID-19 (a few samples of this study predate the infection). Cell type and time point are not known.

This clonotype was picked up many times. The chain combines TRBV12-3 or TRBV12-4 with TRBJ2-1, with no clear D. V lost 6 bases, J lost 7 bases, and 19 bases lay in between. The CDR3 has 15 residues. The CDR3 region is CASRPQADRNNEQFF. The CDR3, as DNA: TGTGCCAGCAGGCCTCAGGCGGATAGGAATAATGAGCAGTTCTTC.

This clonotype has a handful of counts. This chain uses TRBV4-1 with TRBJ1-4; tentatively, D is TRBD1 (5 bases). This CDR3 spans 14 amino acids. Germline CDR1 reads MGHRA; CDR2 reads YSYEKL. Trimming removed 4 bases from V and 7 bases from J, with 13 bases in between. CDR3 DNA: TGCGCCAGCAGCCCCGCCAGCGGGGGTGAAAAACTGTTTTTT. Amino acids: CASSPASGGEKLFF.

This clonotype was seen a few times. The rearrangement links TRBV11-2 to TRBJ2-1; D is tentatively TRBD1 or TRBD2 (5 bases each). Germline V gene data show CDR1 as SGHAT and CDR2 as FQNNGV. V was cut by 2 bases and J by 4 bases, with 15 bases left in between. The CDR3 runs 16 residues. The CDR3 protein is CASSLLARGFYNEQFF. CDR3 coding DNA: TGTGCCAGCAGCTTATTAGCGAGGGGCTTTTACAATGAGCAGTTCTTC.

The chain carries TRBV7-9 and TRBJ1-2; unclear D gene. The germline CDR1 and CDR2 sequences are SEHNR and FQNEAQ (reference sequence). The germline V and J ends were trimmed by 0 bases and 4 bases, with 9 bases remaining between them. The CDR3 length is 14 residues. CDR3 loop: CASSLAGRFYGYTF. CDR3 nucleotides: TGTGCCAGCAGCTTAGCTGGGAGGTTCTATGGCTACACCTTC.

The rearrangement joins TRBV5-1 to TRBJ1-3, with unresolved D. CDR1 and CDR2 (germline): SGHRS, YFSETQ. The length of the CDR3 is 15 residues. With 6 bases removed from V and 0 bases from J, the gap between germline ends came to 13 bases. The CDR3 coding sequence is TGCGCCAGCACCGTGGGGAGTAGCTCTGGAAACACCATATATTTT. This codes for CASTVGSSSGNTIYF.

A few counts support this clonotype. This chain uses TRBV6-5 with TRBJ1-5; a weak D match, TRBD1 (6 bases). This CDR3 is built from 14 residues. V lost 5 bases to trimming and J lost 2 bases, with 10 bases between them. CDR1 and CDR2 from the germline V gene are MNHEY and SVGAGI. The DNA for the CDR3 is TGTGCCAGCAGTACAGGGCAGGGCAATCAGCCCCAGCATTTT. It yields the protein CASSTGQGNQPQHF.

The V and J genes are TRBV12-3 or TRBV12-4 and TRBJ2-5; 15 bases line up with TRBD2. With 5 bases clipped from V and 1 base from J, the junction kept 2 bases outside the gene matches. The length of the CDR3 is 16 residues. CDR3 loop: CASSGTSGRPQETQYF. In DNA, the CDR3 is TGTGCCAGCAGTGGGACTAGCGGGAGGCCCCAAGAGACCCAGTACTTC.

This clonotype was seen more than once but under ten times. The chain combines TRBV20-1 with TRBJ2-3, with D perhaps TRBD1 (5 bases). Germline CDR1 reads DFQATT; CDR2 reads SNEGSKA (reference sequence). The CDR3 is made up of 13 amino acids. Trimming took 3 bases from V and 5 from J, leaving 12 bases between them. The CDR3, as DNA: TGCAGTGCTAGGGGGCCTTGGGGAGATACGCAGTATTTT. The encoded protein is CSARGPWGDTQYF.

The chain is built from TRBV9 and TRBJ2-5, with TRBD1 identical over 7 bases. From germline, CDR1 is SGDLS and CDR2 YYNGEE. Germline trimming cut 4 bases from V and 4 bases from J; bases unmatched to any gene: 7. CDR3 size: 14 residues. DNA for the CDR3: TGTGCCAGCAGCCCTCGACAGGGCGGAGAGACCCAGTACTTC. Its protein is CASSPRQGGETQYF.

V is TRBV6-5 and J is TRBJ2-4, with D possibly being TRBD2 (5 bases). The V end was cut by 5 bases, the J end by 2 bases, with 10 bases between. The CDR3 has 14 amino acids. Germline-derived CDR1 and CDR2 are MNHEY and SVGAGI. CDR3 DNA: TGTGCCAGCAGTGACTACAGTTCCAAAAACATTCAGTACTTC. This codes for CASSDYSSKNIQYF.

This clonotype was observed a few times. The rearrangement links TRBV7-2 to TRBJ2-5; tentative D call: TRBD2 (5 bases). Per germline, CDR1 SGHTA and CDR2 FQGNSA. The CDR3 loop spans 13 amino acids. Trimming stripped 3 bases from V and 5 bases from J, with 10 bases between. The CDR3 sequence: CASSFSASETQYF. The CDR3, as DNA: TGTGCCAGCAGCTTTAGCGCTTCGGAGACCCAGTACTTC.

CDR3 region: CASSNRDRGYEQYF. In nucleotides, the CDR3 is TGTGCCAGCAGCAACCGGGACAGGGGCTACGAGCAGTACTTC. The chain is built from TRBV9 and TRBJ2-7, with 10 bases that match TRBD1. The CDR3 loop spans 14 amino acids. CDR1 and CDR2 (germline): SGDLS, YYNGEE. Trimming at V came to 4 bases and at J to 3 bases, leaving 4 bases not matched to a gene.

This clonotype was found many times. V and J are TRBV4-2 and TRBJ2-1, with TRBD2 identical over 8 bases. With 4 bases clipped from V and 0 bases from J, the junction kept 2 bases outside the gene matches. The germline gives CDR1 LGHNA, CDR2 YNFKEQ. The CDR3 spans 15 residues. CDR3 sequence (DNA): TGTGCCAGCAGCCCCGCGGGGGGCTCCTACAATGAGCAGTTCTTC. Amino acids: CASSPAGGSYNEQFF.

This clonotype appeared a few times. The V call is TRBV7-2, the J call TRBJ1-1, with TRBD1 as a possible D gene (6 bases). Trimming removed 7 bases at V and 6 bases at J, with 21 bases between. CDR1 and CDR2 (germline): SGHTA, FQGNSA. This CDR3 spans 15 amino acids. The CDR3 loop is CASTLRGGMGAEAFF. The CDR3 nucleotides are TGTGCCAGCACCCTTAGGGGGGGAATGGGGGCTGAAGCTTTCTTT.

The chain combines TRBV11-2 with TRBJ2-7; D might be TRBD2 (5 bases). CDR3 length equals 16 residues. Germline lookup yields CDR1 SGHAT and CDR2 FQNNGV. V was cut by 0 bases and J by 2 bases, with 14 bases left in between. CDR3 residues: CASSLEGPGRAYEQYF. CDR3 nucleotide sequence: TGTGCCAGCAGCTTAGAAGGTCCGGGGAGAGCCTACGAGCAGTACTTC.

V usage is TRBV10-3 and J usage is TRBJ2-3; 7 bases are a match to TRBD1. Germline V gives CDR1 ENHRY, CDR2 SYGVKD. The CDR3 has 18 residues. V lost 3 bases to trimming and J lost 4 bases; unmatched junction nucleotides: 16. CDR3 coding DNA: TGTGCCATCAGTGACAGAAGGGACAGCTTCCGGTCCCCAGATACGCAGTATTTT. This gives the protein CAISDRRDSFRSPDTQYF.

This clonotype was seen repeatedly, ten times or more. This chain joins TRBV7-2 and TRBJ2-4, with TRBD1 as a possible D gene (5 bases). The CDR3 has 13 amino acids. V shed 2 bases and J shed 6 bases, with 8 bases lying between them. Germline V CDR1 and CDR2: SGHTA, FQGNSA. The CDR3 protein is CASSLQGGNIQYF. Here the CDR3 DNA reads TGTGCCAGCAGCTTACAGGGTGGAAACATTCAGTACTTC.

The count of this clonotype is one. The chain links TRBV11-2 to TRBJ2-1, with 11 bases fitting TRBD1. Germline values: CDR1 SGHAT, CDR2 FQNNGV. Trimming removed 5 bases from V and 10 bases from J; junction bases left unmatched: 7. The CDR3 covers 14 residues. The CDR3 sequence is CASSPRDRGREQFF. The CDR3 DNA sequence: TGTGCCAGCAGCCCCCGGGACAGGGGGAGGGAGCAGTTCTTC.

Ten or more counts support this clonotype. The chain has TRBV18 and TRBJ1-3; TRBD1 is a possible D gene (6 bases). The CDR3 consists of 16 residues. Trimming pared 3 bases from V and 0 bases from J, leaving 12 bases between. Germline V lookup: CDR1 KGHSH, CDR2 LQKENI. As DNA, the CDR3 is TGTGCCAGCTCACCGTCCCAGGGGTTCTCTGGAAACACCATATATTTT. Protein: CASSPSQGFSGNTIYF.

The CDR3 loop reads CASSWSVGEINTGELFF. CDR3 bases: TGTGCCAGCAGTTGGTCGGTGGGGGAGATAAACACCGGGGAGCTGTTTTTT. The chain has TRBV6-1 and TRBJ2-2; D tentatively fits TRBD1 or TRBD2 (5 bases each). In germline, CDR1 is MNHNS, CDR2 SASEGT. Trimming left V 5 bases short and J 2 bases short, with 18 bases between. The CDR3 length is 17 residues.

The chain carries TRBV29-1 and TRBJ1-4; 7 bases align to TRBD1. The V and J ends lost 7 bases and 7 bases, in that order; junction bases with no gene match: 9. This CDR3 spans 13 amino acids. Germline CDR1 and CDR2: SQVTM and ANQGSEA. In DNA, the CDR3 is TGCAGCGCCTCGGGACAGCAAGCTGAAAAACTGTTTTTT. Amino acid sequence: CSASGQQAEKLFF.